The present TCR beta chain was sequenced within a study of T-cell memory formation after mild COVID-19. The overall study: Each donor largely had its own TCR clusters.

TCRalpha and TCRbeta libraries used 5'RACE with constant-segment primers and UMIs. From the 5' RACE reads, TCRdb called clonotypes with MiXCR, one entry per CDR3 protein. The data show some 120,000 distinct CDR3 sequences, around 6.3% seen once. V dropped 1 base and J dropped 2; count of bases not matched to a gene: 3. This CDR3 contains 15 residues. Germline V gene lookup returns CDR1 SGHTA and CDR2 FQGTGA. The chain carries TRBV7-3 and TRBJ2-5; TRBD2 matches at 8 bases. The clonotype was recovered from an adult woman who had mild COVID-19 (a few samples of this study predate the infection). Cell type and time point are not known. Sequences were obtained from PBMCs or a T cell subset sorted from them (not recorded which). CDR3 residues: CASSLSTSGQETQYF. CDR3 DNA: TGTGCCAGCAGCTTAAGTACTAGCGGACAAGAGACCCAGTACTTC.